One sample yielded the 24 T cell receptor beta chains listed below, sequenced in a study of CD8+ T cells in alopecia areata. RNA was isolated and reverse transcribed to cDNA, the sequencing template. Generated by immunoSEQ multiplex PCR, the TCRdb table keeps only in-frame clones and is missing some. The sample consists of some 150,000 clones, 50% to 65% of them appearing once. The starting material was CD8+ T cells sorted from blood, obtained at week 0. Receptor source: a human donor with alopecia areata.

This clone was found a few times. The CDR3 region has the DNA TGCAGCGTTGAAGGCGGTCACAGGGGGTGGGATGGCTACACCTTC. It encodes CSVEGGHRGWDGYTF. The V and J genes are TRBV29-1 and TRBJ1-2, with 8 bases lining up with TRBD1. The CDR3 totals 15 residues. Trimming cost V 1 base and J 6 bases; bases outside gene matches: 10. Germline CDR1 SQVTM, CDR2 ANQGSEA.

This clone occurred once. This chain links TRBV19 with TRBJ2-7, with D maybe TRBD2 (5 bases). Germline V gives CDR1 LNHDA, CDR2 SQIVND (reference sequence). There are 13 residues in the CDR3. V dropped 3 bases and J dropped 1 base, with 7 bases sitting between them. CDR3 loop: CASSIGESYEQYF. The CDR3 DNA reads TGTGCCAGTAGTATCGGGGAATCCTACGAGCAGTACTTC.

This clone came up a few times. This CDR3 is CATSRDRGNSPLHF. DNA for the CDR3: TGTGCCACCAGCAGAGACAGGGGGAATTCACCCCTCCACTTT. The chain couples TRBV15 to TRBJ1-6; TRBD1 matches at 7 bases. This CDR3 spans 14 amino acids. V was clipped by 0 bases and J by 7 bases; unmatched bases: 0. Germline V gene sequence: CDR1 LNHNV, CDR2 YYDKDF (reference sequence).

This clone showed up just a few times. The V and J genes are TRBV7-9 and TRBJ2-2; no clear D gene. Germline V gene data show CDR1 as SEHNR and CDR2 as FQNEAQ (reference sequence). There are 13 residues in the CDR3. With 5 bases removed from V and 4 bases from J, the gap between germline ends came to 8 bases. The CDR3 DNA sequence: TGTGCCAGCAGCCAAAGTGGCACCGGGGAGCTGTTTTTT. It codes for CASSQSGTGELFF.

V and J are TRBV4-1 and TRBJ2-3; the D is unclear. Trimming took 0 bases from V and 2 from J, leaving 6 bases between them. The CDR3 has 14 residues. Germline CDR1 reads MGHRA; CDR2 reads YSYEKL. CDR3 bases: TGCGCCAGCAGCCAAGACGAGGTCACAGATACGCAGTATTTT. Protein: CASSQDEVTDTQYF.

This sequence joins TRBV9 and TRBJ2-3; D possibly uses TRBD1 or TRBD2 (5 bases each). Trimming pared 4 bases from V and 0 bases from J, leaving 12 bases between. The CDR3 contains 15 residues. Germline V gene sequence: CDR1 SGDLS, CDR2 YYNGEE. CDR3 protein: CASSIRDLSTDTQYF. The CDR3 DNA sequence: TGTGCCAGCAGCATACGGGACCTAAGCACAGATACGCAGTATTTT.

The chain recombines TRBV15 with TRBJ1-1; 9 bases align to TRBD1. The junction had 4 bases not matched to a gene; V was cut back by 3 bases and J by 5 bases. The CDR3 sequence is 14 residues long. Germline CDR1 reads LNHNV; CDR2 reads YYDKDF (reference sequence). The CDR3 bases are TGTGCCACCAGCAGCCGGACAGGGGTGACTGAAGCTTTCTTT. Residues: CATSSRTGVTEAFF.

CDR3 residues: CASSLRTSGTTDTQYF. The CDR3 DNA reads TGTGCCAGCAGCCTCAGGACTAGCGGAACCACAGATACGCAGTATTTT. V and J are TRBV13 and TRBJ2-3; TRBD2 matches 10 bases. Trimming took 5 bases from V and 2 from J; bases not matched to a gene: 7. The CDR3 length is 16 residues. The germline V gene has CDR1 PRHDT and CDR2 FYEKMQ (reference sequence). Together with reference TRBV13 and TRBJ2-3, the CDR3 gives the full variable domain: AAGVIQSPRHLIKEKRETATLKCYPIPRHDTVYWYQQGPGQDPQFLISFYEKMQSDKGSIPDRFSAQQFSDYHSELNMSSLELGDSALYFCASSLRTSGTTDTQYFGPGTRLTVL.

This clone has only a few counts. The chain joins TRBV13 to TRBJ2-1; possibly TRBD1 for D (5 bases). CDR1 and CDR2 (germline): PRHDT, FYEKMQ (reference sequence). The CDR3 has 15 residues. Between the trimmed V and J ends, which lost 0 bases and 8 bases, there was a span of 14 bases. CDR3 residues: CASSLGQGTIDEQFF. DNA of the CDR3: TGTGCCAGCAGCTTAGGCCAGGGAACCATAGATGAGCAGTTCTTC.

The J gene is TRBJ1-1, the V gene TRBV29-1; 12 positions match TRBD1. J lost 6 bases, V lost 6 bases, and 8 bases had no gene match. The CDR3 is made up of 14 amino acids. CDR1 and CDR2 (germline): SQVTM, ANQGSEA. The CDR3 coding sequence is TGCAGCGTGCTACCGGGACAGGGGGCGCCTGAAGCTTTCTTT. Its translation: CSVLPGQGAPEAFF.

This clone was counted once. The chain uses TRBV27 and TRBJ2-5; tentative D call: TRBD2 (5 bases). From germline, CDR1 is MNHEY and CDR2 SMNVEV (reference sequence). The CDR3 consists of 15 residues. V lost 5 bases, J lost 4 bases, and 17 bases lay in between. The CDR3 bases are TGTGCCAGCAGTCCGGACTCAGGACGGTTAGAGACCCAGTACTTC. It is translated as CASSPDSGRLETQYF.

This clone was observed a few times. The J gene is TRBJ1-1, the V gene TRBV14, with 9 bases matching TRBD1. J was trimmed by 6 bases and V by 2 bases; bases with no gene match: 4. Germline CDR1 and CDR2: SGHDN and FVKESK. The CDR3 has 14 amino acids. For the CDR3, the DNA is TGTGCCAGCAGCCAAAGGGACAGGGTGGCTGAAGCTTTCTTT. Encoded protein: CASSQRDRVAEAFF.

V is TRBV27 and J is TRBJ2-1; no reliable D call. Germline values: CDR1 MNHEY, CDR2 SMNVEV (reference sequence). CDR3 length: 13 residues. V was cut by 2 bases and J by 3 bases, with 5 bases left in between. CDR3 amino acids: CASSLDFYNEQFF. The CDR3 region has the DNA TGTGCCAGCAGTTTAGACTTCTACAATGAGCAGTTCTTC.

V and J are TRBV9 and TRBJ1-2; D perhaps matches TRBD1 (5 bases). This CDR3 comprises 13 residues. The V and J ends lost 3 bases and 8 bases respectively, with 14 bases between them. Germline CDR1 is SGDLS and CDR2 is YYNGEE. CDR3 coding DNA: TGTGCCAGCAGCGGGGGAGGGGTAGTCGGCTACACCTTC. Translation: CASSGGGVVGYTF.

The rearrangement links TRBV5-6 to TRBJ2-2, with D possibly being TRBD2 (5 bases). The CDR3 runs 13 residues. Deletions cut 5 bases from V and 1 base from J, with 6 bases between. Germline-derived CDR1 and CDR2 are SGHDT and YYEEEE. CDR3 loop: CASSRGNTGELFF. The CDR3 DNA follows: TGTGCCAGCAGTCGGGGGAACACCGGGGAGCTGTTTTTT.

There are a few counts of this clone. The genes are TRBV27 and TRBJ1-5; no clear D gene. This CDR3 region has 15 residues. V was trimmed by 5 bases and J by 6 bases, leaving 17 bases between them. Germline V gene data show CDR1 as MNHEY and CDR2 as SMNVEV (reference sequence). The CDR3 protein is CASSPAEDLTQPQHF. As DNA, the CDR3 is TGTGCCAGCAGTCCGGCCGAGGATCTGACTCAGCCCCAGCATTTT.

The chain has TRBV29-1 and TRBJ1-1; D unclear. CDR1 is SQVTM and CDR2 is ANQGSEA in the germline V gene. V shed 7 bases and J shed 1 base, with 7 bases lying between them. The length of the CDR3 is 11 residues. The CDR3 here is CSATGNTEAFF. CDR3 sequence (DNA): TGCAGCGCGACGGGGAACACTGAAGCTTTCTTT.

The chain carries TRBV12-5 and TRBJ1-2, with 7 positions matching TRBD1. The V gene's germline CDR1 is LGHNT and CDR2 FRNRAP. This CDR3 comprises 14 residues. V shed 3 bases and J 4 bases; nucleotides not matched to a gene: 5. In nucleotides, the CDR3 is TGTGCTAGTGGTTTTGAGGGGGCAATCTATGGCTACACCTTC. Residues: CASGFEGAIYGYTF.

V gene TRBV7-9 combines with J gene TRBJ2-7, with D tentatively TRBD2 (5 bases). Germline assignment: CDR1 SEHNR and CDR2 FQNEAQ (reference sequence). The CDR3 has 13 residues. The ends were cut back, 8 bases at V and 3 bases at J, with 14 bases in the middle. In nucleotides, the CDR3 is TGTGCCAGCCTCCGGGCCGGGGACTACGAGCAGTACTTC. This translates into CASLRAGDYEQYF.

The rearrangement uses TRBV7-3 and TRBJ2-5; D is undetermined. From germline, CDR1 is SGHTA and CDR2 FQGTGA. Trimming cost V 2 bases and J 4 bases, with 8 bases left between them. This CDR3 comprises 13 residues. The CDR3 coding sequence is TGTGCCAGCAGCTTAGGTTGGAGAGAGACCCAGTACTTC. Protein product: CASSLGWRETQYF.

The table lists this clone with many counts. The genes are TRBV27 and TRBJ1-1; 7 positions match TRBD1. CDR1 is MNHEY, CDR2 SMNVEV, per germline (reference sequence). The length of the CDR3 is 14 residues. J lost 4 bases, V lost 8 bases, and 10 bases had no gene match. The CDR3 region is CASFTYAGGTEAFF. The CDR3 bases are TGTGCCAGCTTTACCTACGCAGGGGGCACTGAAGCTTTCTTT.

In the case of this clone: Compared with germline, one end of the junction differs, possibly owing to a read error. The chain employs TRBV29-1 and TRBJ2-1; 11 bases agree with TRBD2. The CDR3 is 15 residues long. Germline V lookup: CDR1 SQVTM, CDR2 ANQGSEA. Here the CDR3 DNA reads TGCGGCGTTGAAGAAGCTAGCGGGGGGAACAATGAGCAGTTCTTC. Its protein product is CGVEEASGGNNEQFF.

The chain combines TRBV5-6 with TRBJ2-3; D gene ambiguous. Germline V gene lookup returns CDR1 SGHDT and CDR2 YYEEEE. Trimming pared 0 bases from V and 3 bases from J, leaving 2 bases between. The CDR3 runs 12 residues. The CDR3 reads CASSLATDTQYF. The CDR3 nucleotides read TGTGCCAGCAGCTTGGCTACAGATACGCAGTATTTT.

This clone appeared once. This chain uses TRBV29-1 with TRBJ2-3; weak D call: TRBD2 (5 bases). The germline V gene encodes CDR1 SQVTM and CDR2 ANQGSEA. The CDR3 is made up of 16 amino acids. The V end was cut by 5 bases, the J end by 0 bases, with 18 bases between. The CDR3 DNA follows: TGCAGCGTTACGTTAGGGAGTCCTACTAGCACAGATACGCAGTATTTT. Encoded protein: CSVTLGSPTSTDTQYF.